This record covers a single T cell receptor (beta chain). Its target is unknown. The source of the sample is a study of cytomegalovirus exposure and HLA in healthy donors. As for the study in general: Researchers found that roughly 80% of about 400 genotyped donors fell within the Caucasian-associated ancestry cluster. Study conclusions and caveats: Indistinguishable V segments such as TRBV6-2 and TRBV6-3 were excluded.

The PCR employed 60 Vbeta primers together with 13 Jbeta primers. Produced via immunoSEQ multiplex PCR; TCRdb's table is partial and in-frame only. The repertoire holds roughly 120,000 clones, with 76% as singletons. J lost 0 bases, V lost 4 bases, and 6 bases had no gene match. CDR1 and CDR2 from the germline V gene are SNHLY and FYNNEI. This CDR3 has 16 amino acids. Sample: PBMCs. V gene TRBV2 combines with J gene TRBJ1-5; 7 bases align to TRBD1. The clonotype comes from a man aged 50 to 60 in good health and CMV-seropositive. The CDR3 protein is CASSGDRGYSNQPQHF. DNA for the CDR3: TGTGCCAGCAGTGGGGACAGAGGATATAGCAATCAGCCCCAGCATTTT.